Shown below are 20 T cell receptor beta chains from a single sample sequenced in a study of T cells after yellow fever vaccination. TCRdb reanalysed the 5' RACE reads using MiXCR and keeps one entry per CDR3 protein. The sample holds approximately 340,000 distinct CDR3 sequences, over 8% seen once. The material was PBMCs, obtained on the day of the first yellow fever vaccination. The receptors were gathered from a man between 18 and 35 years old who received the YFV17D yellow fever vaccine.

This clonotype has more than one count but fewer than ten. The V and J genes are TRBV11-2 and TRBJ2-2; 8 positions match TRBD1. The ends lost 5 bases at V and 4 bases at J; junction bases unmatched: 6. The germline gives CDR1 SGHAT, CDR2 FQNNGV. The CDR3 is 15 residues long. The CDR3 DNA sequence: TGTGCCAGCAGCGGGGACAGGTCGGTCACCGGGGAGCTGTTTTTT. Translating it yields CASSGDRSVTGELFF. The variable domain in full, with the rest retrieved from reference TRBV11-2 and TRBJ2-2, is EAGVAQSPRYKIIEKRQSVAFWCNPISGHATLYWYQQILGQGPKLLIQFQNNGVVDDSQLPKDRFSAERLKGVDSTLKIQPAKLEDSAVYLCASSGDRSVTGELFFGEGSRLTVL.

This clonotype was found a few times. Here the CDR3 reads CASSQVGVDQPQHF. The CDR3 DNA reads TGTGCCAGCAGCCAAGTCGGGGTCGATCAGCCCCAGCATTTT. The rearrangement uses TRBV3-1 and TRBJ1-5; D gene ambiguous. The V end lost 1 base, the J end lost 5 bases, and 9 bases lay between the germline ends. The CDR3 has 14 residues. Per the germline V gene, CDR1 is LGHDT and CDR2 is YNNKEL (reference sequence).

The V and J genes are TRBV2 and TRBJ1-2; possible D gene TRBD1, 6 bases. Between the trimmed V and J ends, which lost 4 bases and 2 bases, there was a span of 11 bases. In germline, CDR1 is SNHLY, CDR2 FYNNEI. There are 14 residues in the CDR3. The CDR3 region has the DNA TGTGCCAGCAGTGTTGAGGGGGAGAACTATGGCTACACCTTC. Its protein is CASSVEGENYGYTF.

This clonotype was observed a few times. This chain connects TRBV12-3 or TRBV12-4 to TRBJ1-6, with TRBD1 matching 10 bases. The CDR3 contains 14 residues. V shed 3 bases and J 10 bases; nucleotides not matched to a gene: 3. The CDR3 DNA is TGTGCCAGCAGTTTGGGACAGGGGATCTCACCCCTCCACTTT. This translates into CASSLGQGISPLHF.

A few counts support this clonotype. This sequence joins TRBV5-1 and TRBJ2-7, with 7 bases lining up with TRBD1. J lost 1 base, V lost 0 bases, and 4 bases had no gene match. The germline V gene has CDR1 SGHRS and CDR2 YFSETQ. The CDR3 loop spans 15 amino acids. The CDR3 DNA follows: TGCGCCAGCAGCTTGGGCCTGACAGGGTCCTACGAGCAGTACTTC. Translation gives CASSLGLTGSYEQYF.

This clonotype was counted a few times. The CDR3 is CASSLARGGEQPQHF. The CDR3 DNA reads TGTGCCAGCAGTTTAGCGCGAGGGGGCGAACAGCCCCAGCATTTT. J is TRBJ1-5 and V is TRBV12-3 or TRBV12-4; TRBD1 aligns across 7 bases. With 0 bases clipped from V and 7 bases from J, the junction kept 6 bases outside the gene matches. The CDR3 loop spans 15 amino acids.

The chain carries TRBV7-3 and TRBJ2-2, with unresolved D. This CDR3 comprises 13 residues. The V gene's germline CDR1 is SGHTA and CDR2 FQGTGA. The V end was cut by 6 bases, the J end by 3 bases, with 8 bases between. The CDR3: CASSQTYTGELFF. In DNA, the CDR3 is TGTGCCAGCAGTCAGACTTACACCGGGGAGCTGTTTTTT.

Points on this clonotype: A read error may explain this, as a much larger clone is one base away. This rearrangement joins TRBV7-2 to TRBJ1-1; D gene uncertain. Looked up from germline, CDR1 is SGHTA and CDR2 is FQGNSA. V was trimmed by 5 bases and J by 5 bases, leaving 18 bases between them. The CDR3 runs to 15 residues. The CDR3 sequence: CASSLSASIRTEAFF. CDR3 DNA sequence: TGTGCCAGCAGCCTCTCGGCGAGCATAAGGACTGAAGCTTTCTTT.

The chain uses TRBV7-9 and TRBJ1-6; D unresolved. Germline CDR1 reads SEHNR; CDR2 reads FQNEAQ (reference sequence). The CDR3 loop spans 12 amino acids. V was pared by 4 bases and J by 9 bases, with 7 bases between. DNA of the CDR3: TGTGCCAGCAGCTCCGGAAGTTCACCCCTCCACTTT. Its protein is CASSSGSSPLHF.

This clonotype was seen more than once but under ten times. The chain recombines TRBV27 with TRBJ1-6; D is undetermined. This CDR3 has 17 residues. The V gene's germline CDR1 is MNHEY and CDR2 SMNVEV (reference sequence). V lost 0 bases to trimming and J lost 4 bases, with 13 bases between them. The DNA of the CDR3 is TGTGCCAGCAGTTTATCGGCAGGCTACAGATATAATTCACCCCTCCACTTT. This codes for CASSLSAGYRYNSPLHF.

V gene TRBV5-1 combines with J gene TRBJ2-7, with 7 bases that match TRBD1. This CDR3 contains 13 residues. Germline trimming cut 0 bases from V and 6 bases from J; bases unmatched to any gene: 3. The germline CDR1 and CDR2 sequences are SGHRS and YFSETQ. This chain's CDR3 is CASSLAPGGEQYV. CDR3 DNA: TGCGCCAGCAGCTTGGCCCCAGGGGGCGAGCAGTACGTC.

The CDR3 loop reads CATSDTGLAGDINEQFF. As DNA, the CDR3 is TGTGCCACCAGTGATACGGGACTAGCGGGGGACATCAATGAGCAGTTCTTC. The chain recombines TRBV24-1 with TRBJ2-1; 14 positions agree with TRBD2. The CDR3 contains 17 residues. CDR1 and CDR2 from the germline V gene are KGHDR and SFDVKD. With 3 bases clipped from V and 6 bases from J, the junction kept 6 bases outside the gene matches.

This clonotype was counted a few times. The CDR3 is CASSFNGQGIGETQYF. In DNA, the CDR3 is TGTGCCAGCAGCTTTAATGGACAGGGGATAGGAGAGACCCAGTACTTC. The chain recombines TRBV7-3 with TRBJ2-5, with 9 bases that match TRBD1. Trimming cost V 3 bases and J 4 bases; bases outside gene matches: 9. Germline-derived CDR1 and CDR2 are SGHTA and FQGTGA. This CDR3 region has 16 residues.

This clonotype was counted between two and nine times. This chain joins TRBV7-2 and TRBJ2-1; D remains unclear. CDR3 length: 15 amino acids. The V gene lost 1 base and the J gene lost 4 bases, with 11 bases spanning the gap. Germline lookup yields CDR1 SGHTA and CDR2 FQGNSA. The DNA for the CDR3 is TGTGCCAGCAGCTTAGGGCTGCCCGCATACAATGAGCAGTTCTTC. Its protein product is CASSLGLPAYNEQFF.

This clonotype occurred a few times. This chain uses TRBV2 with TRBJ2-3; 9 positions match TRBD1. CDR1 is SNHLY, CDR2 FYNNEI, per germline. This CDR3 is 14 amino acids long. The V segment lost 5 bases and the J segment 3 bases; nucleotides outside the gene matches: 3. The CDR3: CASSRDRETDTQYF. In DNA form, the CDR3 reads TGTGCCAGCAGTCGGGACAGGGAGACAGATACGCAGTATTTT.

The chain couples TRBV12-3 or TRBV12-4 to TRBJ2-1; 10 bases match TRBD2. This CDR3 is built from 17 residues. V was clipped by 5 bases and J by 6 bases; unmatched bases: 13. CDR3: CASSPPWRQRGGNEQFF. Written as DNA, the CDR3 is TGTGCCAGCAGTCCGCCGTGGAGGCAGCGGGGGGGCAATGAGCAGTTCTTC.

V and J are TRBV27 and TRBJ1-1; D possibly corresponds to TRBD1 (6 bases). The CDR3 totals 11 residues. CDR1 is MNHEY, CDR2 SMNVEV, per germline (reference sequence). The V gene lost 7 bases and the J gene lost 6 bases, with 9 bases spanning the gap. The CDR3 DNA is TGTGCCAGCAAATACAGGGCTGAAGCTTTCTTT. Translation gives CASKYRAEAFF.

The chain links TRBV20-1 to TRBJ2-7, with 11 bases identical to TRBD1. The V gene end was trimmed by 6 bases and the J gene end by 6 bases; junction bases not matched to a gene: 7. CDR1 is DFQATT, CDR2 SNEGSKA, per germline (reference sequence). This CDR3 spans 13 amino acids. The chain's CDR3 is CSALGQGGGEQYV. The CDR3 nucleotides are TGCAGTGCCCTGGGACAGGGGGGAGGCGAGCAGTACGTC.

This clonotype was seen ten or more times. The chain has TRBV4-1 and TRBJ1-6; maybe TRBD1 (5 bases). The CDR3 length is 16 residues. Germline CDR1 MGHRA, CDR2 YSYEKL. Trimming removed 4 bases at V and 10 bases at J, with 20 bases between. CDR3 nucleotides: TGCGCCAGCAGCCGAGCTGGGGCAGCCCCATACTCACCCCTCCACTTT. Encoded protein: CASSRAGAAPYSPLHF.

In its sample, this clonotype was seen a few times. The V and J genes are TRBV5-1 and TRBJ1-1, with unresolved D. The V end was cut by 0 bases, the J end by 11 bases, with 11 bases between. This CDR3 is 12 amino acids long. Germline V gene data show CDR1 as SGHRS and CDR2 as YFSETQ. The CDR3 DNA follows: TGCGCCAGCAGCTTGGAGGGCGGAGAGGCTTTCTTT. This codes for CASSLEGGEAFF.